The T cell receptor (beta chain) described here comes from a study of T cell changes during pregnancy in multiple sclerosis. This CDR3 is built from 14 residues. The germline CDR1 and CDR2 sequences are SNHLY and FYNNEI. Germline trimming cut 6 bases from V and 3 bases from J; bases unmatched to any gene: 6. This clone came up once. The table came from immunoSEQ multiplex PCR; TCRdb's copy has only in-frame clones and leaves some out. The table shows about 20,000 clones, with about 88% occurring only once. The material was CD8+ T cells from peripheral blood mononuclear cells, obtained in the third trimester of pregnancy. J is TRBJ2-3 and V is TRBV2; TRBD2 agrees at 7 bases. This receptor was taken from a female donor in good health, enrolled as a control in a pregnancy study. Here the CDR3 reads CASRRGGRTDTQYF. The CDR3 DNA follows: TGTGCCAGCAGACGGGGAGGGAGGACAGATACGCAGTATTTT.